What follows are 21 T cell receptor beta chains derived from one specimen sequenced in a study of cytomegalovirus exposure and HLA in healthy donors. Primers: 60 Vbeta forward and 13 Jbeta reverse. Profiled with immunoSEQ multiplex PCR; TCRdb holds only in-frame clones, not every one. This sample has 200,000 to 250,000 clones; around 89% occur once, and the top ten carry 1%. Specimen: PBMCs. These TCRs come from a woman aged 18-30 years in good health and CMV-seronegative.

The chain recombines TRBV6-5 with TRBJ2-2; 8 nucleotides align to TRBD2. From germline, CDR1 is MNHEY and CDR2 SVGAGI. This CDR3 is built from 15 residues. The J segment lost 6 bases and the V segment lost 6 bases, leaving 9 bases of the junction unmatched. CDR3 in amino acids: CASRKGLVLSGELFF. As DNA, the CDR3 is TGTGCCAGCAGAAAGGGACTAGTCTTGTCCGGGGAGCTGTTTTTT.

This chain connects TRBV4-1 to TRBJ2-1, with 10 bases that match TRBD2. Germline values: CDR1 MGHRA, CDR2 YSYEKL. The CDR3 loop spans 16 amino acids. V lost 2 bases, J lost 8 bases, and 9 bases stayed unmatched. The CDR3 nucleotides read TGCGCCAGCAGCCAAAGGCTCCTAGCGGGAGCGGATGAGCAGTTCTTC. The encoded protein is CASSQRLLAGADEQFF.

This chain joins TRBV7-8 and TRBJ2-1, with 7 bases aligning to TRBD1. This CDR3 has 15 residues. The germline V gene has CDR1 SGHVS and CDR2 FQNEAQ. Unmatched junction bases numbered 10, after V lost 4 bases and J lost 7 bases. DNA for the CDR3: TGTGCCAGCAGCTCACAGGGGCCCATGGTGAATGAGCAGTTCTTC. Encoded protein: CASSSQGPMVNEQFF.

This clone was seen just once. The chain carries TRBV6-1 and TRBJ2-5; tentative D call: TRBD2 (6 bases). Germline-derived CDR1 and CDR2 are MNHNS and SASEGT. The V gene lost 7 bases and the J gene lost 10 bases, with 25 bases spanning the gap. The length of the CDR3 is 15 residues. CDR3 in amino acids: CASTRTPTSQEGQYF. For the CDR3, the DNA is TGTGCCAGCACAAGGACCCCGACATCACAGGAGGGCCAGTACTTC.

The genes are TRBV13 and TRBJ2-4, with TRBD2 matching 7 bases. The CDR3 contains 16 residues. Germline-derived CDR1 and CDR2 are PRHDT and FYEKMQ (reference sequence). Trimming at V came to 4 bases and at J to 2 bases, leaving 8 bases not matched to a gene. The CDR3 DNA follows: TGTGCCAGCAGCTCCCGGGGCGGGAGACCCAAAAACATTCAGTACTTC. This encodes CASSSRGGRPKNIQYF.

This clone was counted once. The rearrangement uses TRBV6-1 and TRBJ2-5, with 8 bases fitting TRBD2. After removal of 10 bases from V and 5 bases from J, the junction contained 15 bases not matched to a gene. The germline gives CDR1 MNHNS, CDR2 SASEGT. There are 15 residues in the CDR3. Here the CDR3 DNA reads TGTGCCATCGGGGATAGAGCGGGAGTTGGGGAGACCCAGTACTTC. Translated: CAIGDRAGVGETQYF.

This clone was observed a few times. The V and J genes are TRBV7-2 and TRBJ1-5; D is uncertain. Trimming stripped 1 base from V and 1 base from J, with 11 bases between. CDR1 is SGHTA and CDR2 is FQGNSA in the germline V gene. The CDR3 has 16 amino acids. The CDR3 bases are TGTGCCAGCAGCTTAGGGGCGGGTGGAAGCAATCAGCCCCAGCATTTT. It yields the protein CASSLGAGGSNQPQHF.

The chain links TRBV5-4 to TRBJ2-7; no definite D call. V was trimmed by 0 bases and J by 0 bases, leaving 10 bases between them. CDR1 is SGHNT and CDR2 is YYREEE in the germline V gene (reference sequence). CDR3 size: 15 residues. CDR3 sequence: CASSLARSSSYEQYF. For the CDR3, the DNA is TGTGCCAGCAGCTTGGCACGGTCAAGCTCCTACGAGCAGTACTTC.

This clone has just one count. V usage is TRBV9 and J usage is TRBJ2-1; 7 bases map to TRBD2. CDR3 length: 14 residues. Germline V gene sequence: CDR1 SGDLS, CDR2 YYNGEE. Losses at the gene ends were 0 bases for V and 9 bases for J; bases not matched to a gene: 6. The CDR3 DNA follows: TGTGCCAGCAGCGTAGGACTAGCTTATGGTGAGCAGTTCTTC. Amino acid sequence: CASSVGLAYGEQFF. Full variable domain (rest looked up from reference TRBV9 and TRBJ2-1): DSGVTQTPKHLITATGQRVTLRCSPRSGDLSVYWYQQSLDQGLQFLIQYYNGEERAKGNILERFSAQQFPDLHSELNLSSLELGDSALYFCASSVGLAYGEQFFGPGTRLTVL.

The chain couples TRBV6-6 to TRBJ2-1; no reliable D call. Per germline, CDR1 MNHNY and CDR2 SVGAGI (reference sequence). With 6 bases removed from V and 7 bases from J, the gap between germline ends came to 7 bases. The CDR3 length is 11 residues. The CDR3 region is CASSPLNEQFF. The CDR3 DNA is TGTGCCAGCAGCCCCCTGAATGAGCAGTTCTTC.

This sequence joins TRBV4-1 and TRBJ2-3; 12 bases line up with TRBD2. V lost 1 base to trimming and J lost 6 bases; unmatched junction nucleotides: 8. This CDR3 has 17 amino acids. The germline V gene has CDR1 MGHRA and CDR2 YSYEKL. The CDR3 sequence is CASSQGPLAGGLDTQYF. DNA for the CDR3: TGCGCCAGCAGCCAAGGCCCACTAGCGGGGGGCCTGGATACGCAGTATTTT.

This chain joins TRBV30 and TRBJ1-4, with no clear D. This CDR3 spans 16 amino acids. The V and J ends lost 0 bases and 0 bases respectively, with 11 bases between them. Germline values: CDR1 GTSNPN, CDR2 SVGIG (reference sequence). The chain's CDR3 is CAWSVMGRSTNEKLFF. CDR3 bases: TGTGCCTGGAGTGTAATGGGCAGATCAACTAATGAAAAACTGTTTTTT.

This clone came up once. At one boundary the junction diverges from the germline segment, which might be a read error. This rearrangement joins TRBV7-2 to TRBJ2-7; D uncertain. This CDR3 contains 14 residues. The germline V gene has CDR1 SGHTA and CDR2 FQGNSA. CDR3 DNA sequence: TGTGCCAGCAGCTTATCGGGTACCTCCTTCGAGCAGTACTTC. Protein sequence: CASSLSGTSFEQYF. The complete variable domain, with remaining parts taken from reference TRBV7-2 and TRBJ2-7, reads GAGVSQSPSNKVTEKGKDVELRCDPISGHTALYWYRQSLGQGLEFLIYFQGNSAPDKSGLPSDRFSAERTGGSVSTLTIQRTQQEDSAVYLCASSLSGTSFEQYFGPGTRLTVT.

The chain joins TRBV7-9 to TRBJ1-2, with 9 bases matching TRBD1. After removal of 3 bases from V and 7 bases from J, the junction contained 9 bases not matched to a gene. This CDR3 is 15 amino acids long. CDR1 is SEHNR and CDR2 is FQNEAQ in the germline V gene (reference sequence). The CDR3 sequence: CASSFHTGGAPGYTF. The CDR3 nucleotides read TGTGCCAGCAGCTTCCATACAGGGGGCGCGCCTGGCTACACCTTC.

The chain has TRBV2 and TRBJ2-1; D unresolved. Germline-derived CDR1 and CDR2 are SNHLY and FYNNEI. This CDR3 is 13 amino acids long. Trimming took off 4 bases at V and 4 bases at J, with 8 bases between the two ends. CDR3 region: CASSGSGYNEQFF. CDR3 coding DNA: TGTGCCAGCAGTGGGAGTGGATACAATGAGCAGTTCTTC.

CDR3 sequence: CASSQGGTEAFF. The CDR3 DNA reads TGTGCCAGCAGCCAGGGCGGGACTGAAGCTTTCTTT. This chain links TRBV14 with TRBJ1-1, with unresolved D. Deletions cut 3 bases from V and 5 bases from J, with 7 bases between. Germline CDR1 and CDR2: SGHDN and FVKESK. This CDR3 contains 12 residues.

The chain carries TRBV4-3 and TRBJ2-5; 7 positions agree with TRBD2. Germline V gene sequence: CDR1 LGHNA, CDR2 YSLEER. The ends lost 3 bases at V and 5 bases at J; junction bases unmatched: 12. The CDR3 has 16 residues. In DNA form, the CDR3 reads TGCGCCAGCAGCCATTCGCTAGCGGAGGAGGGGGAGACCCAGTACTTC. Its translation: CASSHSLAEEGETQYF.

The V gene is TRBV21-1, the J gene TRBJ1-5. TRBV21-1 is noted as a pseudogene. The CDR3 totals 11 residues. The CDR3, as DNA: TGTGCCAGCAGCAAAACCCCCTACCCGCATTTT. This sequence encodes CASSKTPYPHF.

This clone was seen only a few times. The chain combines TRBV23-1 with TRBJ2-3; 9 nucleotides line up with TRBD2. TRBV23-1 is labeled an ORF, and its function is uncertain. V shed 5 bases, J shed 2 bases, and the junction held 11 bases outside the gene matches. This CDR3 comprises 17 residues. The CDR3 protein is CASSNRSGTSLTDTQYF. Here the CDR3 DNA reads TGCGCCAGCAGTAACAGATCCGGGACTAGCCTCACAGATACGCAGTATTTT.

This clone was seen only a few times. V and J are TRBV9 and TRBJ1-5; 7 positions match TRBD1. The CDR3 has 14 amino acids. Germline assignment: CDR1 SGDLS and CDR2 YYNGEE. V dropped 0 bases and J dropped 7; count of bases not matched to a gene: 4. The CDR3 spells CASSVEAGGQPQHF. CDR3 nucleotide sequence: TGTGCCAGCAGCGTAGAGGCAGGGGGACAGCCCCAGCATTTT.

The genes are TRBV7-2 and TRBJ2-7; maybe TRBD1 (5 bases). Trimming pared 1 base from V and 2 bases from J, leaving 12 bases between. Germline values: CDR1 SGHTA, CDR2 FQGNSA. The CDR3 length is 15 residues. The CDR3 spells CASSLVPDIAYEQYF. The CDR3 DNA reads TGTGCCAGCAGCTTAGTCCCGGACATAGCCTACGAGCAGTACTTC.